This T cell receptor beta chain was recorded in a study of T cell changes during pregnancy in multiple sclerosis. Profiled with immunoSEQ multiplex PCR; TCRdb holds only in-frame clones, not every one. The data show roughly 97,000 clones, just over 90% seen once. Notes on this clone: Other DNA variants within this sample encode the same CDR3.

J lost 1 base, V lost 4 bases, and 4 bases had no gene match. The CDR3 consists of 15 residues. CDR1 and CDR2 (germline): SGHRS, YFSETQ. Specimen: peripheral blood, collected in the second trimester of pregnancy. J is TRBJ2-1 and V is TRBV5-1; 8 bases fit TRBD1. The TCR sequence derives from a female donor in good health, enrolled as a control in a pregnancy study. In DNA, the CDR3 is TGCGCCAGCAGCCCCGGACAGGGTTCCTACAATGAGCAGTTCTTC. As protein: CASSPGQGSYNEQFF.